This T cell receptor beta chain emerged from a study of human T cells and chemical hapten exposure. Whole-study context: Sensitization involved placing 2% DPC onto an approximately 2 cm by approximately 2 cm region of upper inner arm skin. Across the whole study, which lasted around 26 weeks, patients were given diphenylcyclopropenone on the scalp once a week.

Noted time point: patch test 2, 6 weeks after DPC sensitization. This sample's treatment: therapeutic diphenylcyclopropenone sensitization with weekly scalp DPC. Study-level points and caveats: Expanded TCRs produced significantly more large CDR3 similarity clusters than controls did.

Original processing methods: From around 20,000 to 690,000 TCRs were found per sample, with a median of around 96,000. TCRdb analysed the RACE reads with MiXCR anew, one entry per CDR3 protein. The V and J calls shown here were made by TCRdb, not taken from the authors' results. The profile shows a few hundred thousand distinct CDR3 sequences, nearly 6.5% of them singletons. This clonotype was counted many times. The antigen remains unidentified. The CDR3 has 15 amino acids. Germline CDR1 and CDR2: DFQATT and SNEGSKA (reference sequence). V gave up 0 bases and J gave up 2 bases; unmatched junction bases: 6.

The source was whole blood, collected in connection with sensitization to the hapten diphenylcyclopropenone (DPC). This chain connects TRBV20-1 to TRBJ2-7; TRBD2 matches 8 bases. This TCR derives from a woman under 30 with alopecia areata. Some clones in this sample may be carry-over from other donors' samples. CDR3 coding DNA: TGCAGTGCTAGAGATCTCACTAGCGGAACCTACGAGCAGTACTTC. It specifies CSARDLTSGTYEQYF.